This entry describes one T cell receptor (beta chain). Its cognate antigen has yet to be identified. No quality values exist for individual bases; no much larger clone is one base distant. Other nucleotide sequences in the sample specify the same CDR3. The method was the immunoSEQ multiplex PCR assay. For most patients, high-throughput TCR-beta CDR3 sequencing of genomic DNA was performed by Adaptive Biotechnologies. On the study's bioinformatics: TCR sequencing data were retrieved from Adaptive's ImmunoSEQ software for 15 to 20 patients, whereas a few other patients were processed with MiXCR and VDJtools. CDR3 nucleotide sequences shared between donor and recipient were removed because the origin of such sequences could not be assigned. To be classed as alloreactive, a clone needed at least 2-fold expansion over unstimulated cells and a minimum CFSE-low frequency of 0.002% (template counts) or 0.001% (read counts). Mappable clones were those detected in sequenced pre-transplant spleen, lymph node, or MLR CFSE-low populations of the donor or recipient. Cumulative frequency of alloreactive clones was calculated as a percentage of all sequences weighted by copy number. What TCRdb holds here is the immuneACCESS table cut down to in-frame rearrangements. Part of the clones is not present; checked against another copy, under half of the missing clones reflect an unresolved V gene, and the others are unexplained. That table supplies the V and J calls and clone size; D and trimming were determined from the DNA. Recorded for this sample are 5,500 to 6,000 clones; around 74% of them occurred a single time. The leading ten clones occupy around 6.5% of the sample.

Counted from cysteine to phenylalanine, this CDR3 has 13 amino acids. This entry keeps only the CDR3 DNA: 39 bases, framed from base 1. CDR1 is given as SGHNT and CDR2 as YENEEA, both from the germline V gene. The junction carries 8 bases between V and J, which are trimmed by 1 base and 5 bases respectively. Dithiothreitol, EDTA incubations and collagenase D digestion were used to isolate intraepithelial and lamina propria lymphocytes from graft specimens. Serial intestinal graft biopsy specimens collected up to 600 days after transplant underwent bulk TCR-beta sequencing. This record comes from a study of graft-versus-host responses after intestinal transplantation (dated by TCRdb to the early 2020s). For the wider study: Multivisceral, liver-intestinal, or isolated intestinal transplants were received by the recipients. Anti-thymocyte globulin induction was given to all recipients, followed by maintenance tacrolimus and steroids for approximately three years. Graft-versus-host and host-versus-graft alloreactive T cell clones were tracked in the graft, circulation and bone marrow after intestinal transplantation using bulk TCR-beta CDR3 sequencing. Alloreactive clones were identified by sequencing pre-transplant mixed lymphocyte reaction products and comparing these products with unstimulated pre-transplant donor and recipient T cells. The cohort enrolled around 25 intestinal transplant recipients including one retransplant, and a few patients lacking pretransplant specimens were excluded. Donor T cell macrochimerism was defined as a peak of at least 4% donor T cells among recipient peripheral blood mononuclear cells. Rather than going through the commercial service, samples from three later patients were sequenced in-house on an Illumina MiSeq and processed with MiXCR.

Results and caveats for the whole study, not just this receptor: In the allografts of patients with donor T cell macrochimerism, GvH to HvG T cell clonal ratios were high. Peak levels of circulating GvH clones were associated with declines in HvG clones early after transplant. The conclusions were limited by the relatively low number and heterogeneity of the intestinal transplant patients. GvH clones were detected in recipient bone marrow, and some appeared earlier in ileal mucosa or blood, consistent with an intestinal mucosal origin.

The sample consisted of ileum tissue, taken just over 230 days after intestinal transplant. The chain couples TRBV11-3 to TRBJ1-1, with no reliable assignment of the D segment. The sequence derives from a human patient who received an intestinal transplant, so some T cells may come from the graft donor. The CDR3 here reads CASSLAGRTEAFF. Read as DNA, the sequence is TGTGCCAGCAGCTTAGCGGGTAGGACTGAAGCTTTCTTT.